These T cell receptor beta chains were read from a single sample in a study of early T cells in non-severe SARS-CoV-2 infection. Via MiXCR, TCRdb re-called the 5' RACE reads, giving one row per CDR3 protein. The table lists approximately 120,000 distinct CDR3 sequences, 15% of them singletons, with roughly a fifth in the top ten. The sample taken for sequencing was whole blood. All receptors derive from an adult who was a healthcare worker with PCR-confirmed SARS-CoV-2 infection or an uninfected control (not recorded which). Each CDR3 is given with its conserved first and last residue. D genes are given only for firm matches. The listing skips clone size in some rows; elsewhere it reads once, few, many or a size class.

.	TRBV4-1	.	TRBJ2-7	TGCGCCAGCAGCCAAGGGGACAAATTATACGAGCAGTACTTC	CASSQGDKLYEQYF
TRBD1	TRBV18	many	TRBJ1-1	TGTGCCAGCTCCCTATTCCCCGGGACAGGGCGCACTGAAGCTTTCTTT	CASSLFPGTGRTEAFF
.	TRBV12-3/TRBV12-4	few	TRBJ1-4	TGTGCCAGCAGTTCCCAGGACCGGCTCGGTGAAAAACTGTTTTTT	CASSSQDRLGEKLFF
.	TRBV2	few	TRBJ2-2	TGTGCCAGCAGGAACAGCGTCTCCGGGGAGCTGTTTTTT	CASRNSVSGELFF
TRBD2	TRBV4-2	few	TRBJ2-1	TGTGCCAGCAGCCGAACCCCGACTAGCGAAACAAACAATGAGCAGTTCTTC	CASSRTPTSETNNEQFF
.	TRBV28	once	TRBJ1-4	TGTGCCAGCAGTCCGCCCGGAGCAGGGAGTGAAAAACTGTTTTTT	CASSPPGAGSEKLFF
.	TRBV11-2	.	TRBJ1-6	TGTGCCAGCAGCTTCACCAATTCACCCCTCCACTTT	CASSFTNSPLHF
.	TRBV7-2	many	TRBJ2-1	TGTGCCAGCAGCCTTACTGGCAGCTCCTACAATGAGCAGTTCTTC	CASSLTGSSYNEQFF
.	TRBV20-1	.	TRBJ2-7	TGCAGTGCCGGGACCCTGCTAGAACAGTACTTC	CSAGTLLEQYF
.	TRBV3-1	many	TRBJ2-3	TGTGCCAGCAGCCCAGGATCGACCCTTAGCACAGATACGCAGTATTTT	CASSPGSTLSTDTQYF
.	TRBV14	many	TRBJ1-1	TGTGCCAGCAGCCAAGGGGGAGGCAGGGCGAATGAAGCTTTCTTT	CASSQGGGRANEAFF
.	TRBV6-1	.	TRBJ2-1	TGTGCCAGCAGTCCGCAGGGTTTCAACAATGAGCAGTTCTTC	CASSPQGFNNEQFF
.	TRBV7-9	.	TRBJ2-3	TGTGCCAGCAGCCGAGGGGCGCGGGGTTTAACAGATACGCAGTATTTT	CASSRGARGLTDTQYF
.	TRBV6-2/TRBV6-3	.	TRBJ2-1	TGTGCCAGCAGTCCTCCTGGGGCGGGGTATTCCCCGGGTGAGCAGTTCTTC	CASSPPGAGYSPGEQFF
.	TRBV7-9	few	TRBJ1-1	TGTGCCAGCAGCTTAGATGCAGGGACGGCTGAAGCTTTCTTT	CASSLDAGTAEAFF
TRBD2	TRBV5-1	many	TRBJ2-2	TGCGCCAGCAGCTTGACTAGCGGCCGCACCGGGGAGCTGTTTTTT	CASSLTSGRTGELFF
.	TRBV7-2	few	TRBJ2-2	TGTGCCAGCAGCTTAGGTGGCAGCCAGAAGCTGTTTTTT	CASSLGGSQKLFF